A single sample is the source of the 22 T cell receptor beta chains below, sequenced in a study of T cell responses to AZD1222 COVID-19 vaccine. Sequenced by immunoSEQ multiplex PCR; TCRdb stores in-frame clones only, minus some. The sample lists under 70,000 clones; approximately 80% were seen once. Sequencing used peripheral blood, obtained on day 0 of AZD1222 vaccination. These receptors all stem from an adult in good health.

This sequence joins TRBV2 and TRBJ2-4; D is undetermined. The CDR3 has 13 amino acids. V was shortened by 2 bases and J by 8 bases, with 10 bases between the two germline ends. Per the germline V gene, CDR1 is SNHLY and CDR2 is FYNNEI. The CDR3 DNA follows: TGTGCCAGCAGTGAATTGCTTGGCGACATTCAGTACTTC. Amino acids: CASSELLGDIQYF. Looking up the rest from reference TRBV2 and TRBJ2-4 gives the full variable domain: EPEVTQTPSHQVTQMGQEVILRCVPISNHLYFYWYRQILGQKVEFLVSFYNNEISEKSEIFDDQFSVERPDGSNFTLKIRSTKLEDSAMYFCASSELLGDIQYFGAGTRLSVL.

J is TRBJ2-7 and V is TRBV27; TRBD1 might be the D (5 bases). V lost 3 bases and J lost 5, with 11 bases in between. Germline assignment: CDR1 MNHEY and CDR2 SMNVEV (reference sequence). The CDR3 sequence is 13 residues long. The CDR3 DNA is TGTGCCAGCAGTTTGCCAGGGTTGAACGAGCAGTACTTC. This translates into CASSLPGLNEQYF.

This clone was picked up a small number of times. The V gene is TRBV14, the J gene TRBJ2-7, with D hard to call. With 5 bases removed from V and 2 bases from J, the gap between germline ends came to 16 bases. CDR3 length equals 15 residues. Germline assignment: CDR1 SGHDN and CDR2 FVKESK. The CDR3 protein is CASSFHSVNTYEQYF. CDR3 nucleotide sequence: TGTGCCAGCAGCTTTCACAGCGTAAACACCTACGAGCAGTACTTC.

The chain joins TRBV27 to TRBJ2-7; no clear D. From germline, CDR1 is MNHEY and CDR2 SMNVEV (reference sequence). The V end lost 2 bases, the J end lost 2 bases, and 13 bases lay between the germline ends. The CDR3 sequence is 15 residues long. CDR3 amino acids: CASSLGTDGPYEQYF. In nucleotides, the CDR3 is TGTGCCAGCAGTTTAGGTACAGACGGACCCTACGAGCAGTACTTC.

V usage is TRBV6-1 and J usage is TRBJ1-2; D gene ambiguous. The ends were cut back, 3 bases at V and 7 bases at J, with 9 bases in the middle. CDR3 length equals 12 residues. Germline CDR1 reads MNHNS; CDR2 reads SASEGT. The CDR3: CASSDSPGGYTF. CDR3 coding DNA: TGTGCCAGCAGTGACAGTCCTGGTGGCTACACCTTC.

V usage is TRBV19 and J usage is TRBJ1-2; TRBD1 aligns across 8 bases. The CDR3 is 12 amino acids. Trimming removed 6 bases from V and 8 bases from J; junction bases left unmatched: 5. Per the germline V gene, CDR1 is LNHDA and CDR2 is SQIVND (reference sequence). The CDR3: CASSQGAWGYTF. The DNA for the CDR3 is TGTGCCAGTAGCCAGGGGGCTTGGGGCTACACCTTC.

This chain uses TRBV6-5 with TRBJ1-2, with D perhaps matching TRBD1 (5 bases). Trimming pared 0 bases from V and 4 bases from J, leaving 6 bases between. Germline lookup yields CDR1 MNHEY and CDR2 SVGAGI. The CDR3 has 13 amino acids. The DNA of the CDR3 is TGTGCCAGCAGTTACTCCGGGACCTATGGCTACACCTTC. This sequence encodes CASSYSGTYGYTF.

The CDR3 loop reads CASREGSNNEQFF. The CDR3 DNA reads TGTGCCAGCAGGGAGGGTTCGAACAATGAGCAGTTCTTC. The gene calls are TRBV7-8 and TRBJ2-1; TRBD2 might be the D (6 bases). The CDR3 spans 13 residues. Trimming pared 6 bases from V and 5 bases from J, leaving 11 bases between. CDR1 is SGHVS, CDR2 FQNEAQ, per germline.

V is TRBV6-5 and J is TRBJ2-7, with D tentatively TRBD1 (5 bases). CDR1 is MNHEY, CDR2 SVGAGI, per germline. Deletions cut 4 bases from V and 2 bases from J, with 12 bases between. CDR3 length: 14 amino acids. DNA for the CDR3: TGTGCCAGCAGTTCACAGGACCCTACCTACGAGCAGTACTTC. It yields the protein CASSSQDPTYEQYF.

The J gene is TRBJ1-2, the V gene TRBV28, with TRBD1 matching 12 bases. V dropped 5 bases and J dropped 1; count of bases not matched to a gene: 5. Germline CDR1 reads MDHEN; CDR2 reads SYDVKM. The CDR3 is 16 amino acids. CDR3 amino acids: CASSTGTGGFNYGYTF. The CDR3 DNA is TGTGCCAGCAGTACCGGGACAGGGGGCTTTAACTATGGCTACACCTTC.

There are a few counts of this clone. CDR3 loop: CASSFRGGRSPLHF. The CDR3 DNA reads TGTGCCAGCAGTTTTAGAGGGGGCAGGTCACCCCTCCACTTT. V is TRBV6-6 and J is TRBJ1-6, with 7 nucleotides matching TRBD1. The trim removed 4 bases at V and 10 bases at J, leaving 7 bases unmatched. The CDR3 spans 14 residues. Per the germline V gene, CDR1 is MNHNY and CDR2 is SVGAGI (reference sequence).

V and J are TRBV5-1 and TRBJ2-1, with 12 bases aligning to TRBD1. Germline V gene data show CDR1 as SGHRS and CDR2 as YFSETQ. This CDR3 is built from 15 residues. Trimming took 0 bases from V and 9 from J; bases not matched to a gene: 4. CDR3 residues: CASSLEGQGAREQFF. The CDR3 bases are TGCGCCAGCAGCTTGGAGGGACAGGGGGCGCGTGAGCAGTTCTTC.

The chain links TRBV5-6 to TRBJ2-1; D is undetermined. Trimming stripped 1 base from V and 2 bases from J, with 10 bases between. The CDR3 consists of 15 residues. Germline CDR1 is SGHDT and CDR2 is YYEEEE. CDR3 coding DNA: TGTGCCAGCAGCTTGTTGTCAGGTCCCTACAATGAGCAGTTCTTC. Encoded protein: CASSLLSGPYNEQFF.

CDR3 sequence (DNA): TGTGCCAGCAGCCCCTTTTTTGGGACAACTTATGGCTACACCTTC. Its translation is CASSPFFGTTYGYTF. The gene calls are TRBV7-2 and TRBJ1-2; maybe TRBD1 (6 bases). Germline assignment: CDR1 SGHTA and CDR2 FQGNSA. Trimming stripped 5 bases from V and 5 bases from J, with 18 bases between. The CDR3 spans 15 residues. Combining the CDR3 with reference TRBV7-2 and TRBJ1-2 gives the whole variable domain GAGVSQSPSNKVTEKGKDVELRCDPISGHTALYWYRQSLGQGLEFLIYFQGNSAPDKSGLPSDRFSAERTGGSVSTLTIQRTQQEDSAVYLCASSPFFGTTYGYTFGSGTRLTVV.

The chain links TRBV7-9 to TRBJ2-1, with D perhaps matching TRBD2 (5 bases). CDR3 length: 12 amino acids. Trimming left V 10 bases short and J 2 bases short, with 9 bases between. Per germline, CDR1 SEHNR and CDR2 FQNEAQ (reference sequence). The CDR3 region is CATRGPYNEQFF. For the CDR3, the DNA is TGTGCCACCCGCGGGCCCTACAATGAGCAGTTCTTC.

The chain combines TRBV18 with TRBJ1-1; possible D gene TRBD1, 6 bases. V gave up 5 bases and J gave up 1 base, with 11 bases separating them. Germline V gene data show CDR1 as KGHSH and CDR2 as LQKENI. The CDR3 has 14 residues. The chain's CDR3 is CASSVQGANTEAFF. Here the CDR3 DNA reads TGTGCCAGCTCAGTACAGGGAGCGAACACTGAAGCTTTCTTT. The variable domain in full, with the rest retrieved from reference TRBV18 and TRBJ1-1, is NAGVMQNPRHLVRRRGQEARLRCSPMKGHSHVYWYRQLPEEGLKFMVYLQKENIIDESGMPKERFSAEFPKEGPSILRIQQVVRGDSAAYFCASSVQGANTEAFFGQGTRLTVV.

The chain couples TRBV19 to TRBJ2-7, with TRBD2 identical over 8 bases. V lost 5 bases and J lost 2; bases outside the gene matches: 2. The CDR3 has 13 residues. Looked up from germline, CDR1 is LNHDA and CDR2 is SQIVND (reference sequence). The CDR3 nucleotides read TGTGCCAGTAGTTGGCGGGGGGCCTACGAGCAGTACTTC. Translation gives CASSWRGAYEQYF.

The rearrangement joins TRBV10-3 to TRBJ2-2; tentatively, D is TRBD1 (5 bases). Germline assignment: CDR1 ENHRY and CDR2 SYGVKD. The CDR3 length is 17 residues. V was pared by 0 bases and J by 1 base, with 12 bases between. In nucleotides, the CDR3 is TGTGCCATCAGTGAGTCTGGGATAAGGGGGAACACCGGGGAGCTGTTTTTT. Translating gives CAISESGIRGNTGELFF.

CDR3 amino acids: CASSIESGGLNQPQHF. Written as DNA, the CDR3 is TGTGCCAGTAGTATAGAGAGCGGGGGCCTAAATCAGCCCCAGCATTTT. The chain carries TRBV19 and TRBJ1-5, with D possibly TRBD1 on 6 matching bases. Trimming took 0 bases from V and 4 from J, leaving 13 bases between them. Per germline, CDR1 LNHDA and CDR2 SQIVND (reference sequence). The length of the CDR3 is 16 residues.

The chain has TRBV7-2 and TRBJ2-7, with 10 nucleotides matching TRBD2. V was pared by 5 bases and J by 5 bases, with 12 bases of the junction left unmatched. This CDR3 spans 16 amino acids. The germline V gene encodes CDR1 SGHTA and CDR2 FQGNSA. The CDR3 sequence: CASSPRLAGAPHEQYF. CDR3 in DNA: TGTGCCAGCAGCCCGAGGCTAGCGGGAGCGCCCCACGAGCAGTACTTC.

The chain combines TRBV6-1 with TRBJ2-2, with D maybe TRBD2 (6 bases). Germline CDR1 and CDR2: MNHNS and SASEGT. This CDR3 contains 16 residues. V lost 0 bases and J lost 3, with 11 bases in between. The CDR3, as DNA: TGTGCCAGCAGTGAAGCCGGGGGTGCTGACACCGGGGAGCTGTTTTTT. Translated: CASSEAGGADTGELFF.

This clone has a handful of counts. This chain connects TRBV7-3 to TRBJ2-1; D not certain. The V gene's germline CDR1 is SGHTA and CDR2 FQGTGA. The CDR3 is made up of 13 amino acids. V was shortened by 1 base and J by 9 bases, with 10 bases between the two germline ends. The CDR3 region is CASSLNSRGEQFF. The CDR3, as DNA: TGTGCCAGCAGCTTAAATAGCCGCGGTGAGCAGTTCTTC.